This record looks at one T cell receptor (beta chain) sequence and its context. With 4 bases clipped from V and 7 bases from J, the junction kept 10 bases outside the gene matches. Germline lookup yields CDR1 MDHEN and CDR2 SYDVKM. The CDR3 is made up of 15 amino acids. The whole isolated RNA underwent reverse transcription, so sequencing captured expressed TCRB transcripts. Sequenced by immunoSEQ multiplex PCR; TCRdb stores in-frame clones only, minus some. Found here are 350,000 to 400,000 clones, around 15% of them singletons; the top ten hold 0.019%. This entry comes from a study of beta chain features in type 1 diabetes.

Sequenced sample: naive CD4+ T cells from blood. This receptor was obtained from a woman aged 18-30 years in good health. V and J are TRBV28 and TRBJ2-1; 7 nucleotides agree with TRBD1. The CDR3, as DNA: TGTGCCAGCAGTTCGTCACAACCACAGGGGAATGAGCAGTTCTTC. It codes for CASSSSQPQGNEQFF.